Listed below are T cell receptor beta chains from one sample, sequenced in a study of cytomegalovirus exposure and HLA in healthy donors. The table came from immunoSEQ multiplex PCR; TCRdb's copy has only in-frame clones and leaves some out. The sample lists 85,000 to 130,000 clones; around 75% were seen once. The sample taken for sequencing was PBMCs. Every receptor here comes from a male donor in good health and CMV-seropositive. Each CDR3 is given with its conserved first and last residue. D genes are given only for firm matches.

CDR3aa,j_gene,d_gene,v_gene
CASTWQSGYEQYF,.,.,TRBV6-5
CASRNTGVGYGYTF,TRBJ1-2,TRBD1,TRBV19
CASSTGLAGALGNEQFF,TRBJ2-1,TRBD2,TRBV18
CASSLATRDQPQHF,TRBJ1-5,.,TRBV7-9
CASSYRRYHEQYF,TRBJ2-7,.,TRBV27
CSAGTGQPQHF,TRBJ1-5,TRBD1,TRBV20-1
CASSQGDTDTQYF,TRBJ2-3,.,TRBV4-1
CASSVGGFFGQPQHF,TRBJ1-5,.,TRBV9
CASSTREWYYNSPLHF,TRBJ1-6,.,TRBV5-6
CASSSQGGLNTEAFF,TRBJ1-1,.,TRBV5-1
CASGPHKREQYF,TRBJ2-7,.,TRBV12-5
CASADRNFMNTEAFF,TRBJ1-1,TRBD1,TRBV18
CASSSTEGMNTEAFF,TRBJ1-1,.,TRBV28
CASSHQTTGTEAFF,TRBJ1-1,.,TRBV25-1
CASSPTVSSYEQYF,TRBJ2-7,.,TRBV7-2
CASSYLAGGSTEQYF,TRBJ2-7,TRBD2,TRBV5-1
CASLYSDEQYF,TRBJ2-7,.,TRBV28
CATTGTSGGIAYNEQFF,TRBJ2-1,TRBD2,TRBV2
CASAAVQGGAAFF,TRBJ1-1,TRBD1,TRBV6-5
CASSAAGQREAFF,TRBJ1-1,TRBD1,TRBV25-1
CASSQGNSYEQYF,TRBJ2-7,.,TRBV4-3
CASSLDGTGQETQYF,TRBJ2-5,TRBD1,TRBV7-2
CASTDRGLFGNTIYF,TRBJ1-3,TRBD1,TRBV10-3
CASSLNRGASNQPQHF,TRBJ1-5,TRBD1,TRBV7-2
CASSMVSGSYEQYF,TRBJ2-7,.,TRBV19
CASSFRWRDTGELFF,TRBJ2-2,.,TRBV28
CASTPFGMGTEQFF,TRBJ2-1,.,TRBV27
CASSLEGGSSYEQYF,TRBJ2-7,TRBD2,TRBV7-8
CATLAGVYNEQFF,TRBJ2-1,TRBD2,TRBV27
CASKGQDYNEQFF,TRBJ2-1,TRBD1,TRBV2
CSVTSKDRRVLVNEKLFF,TRBJ1-4,TRBD1,TRBV29-1
CASSPPTGWDGELFF,TRBJ2-2,TRBD1,TRBV5-1
CASSDQGFQPQHF,TRBJ1-5,.,TRBV7-9
CASSWTGNSYEQYF,TRBJ2-7,TRBD1,TRBV6-5
CASSQDGAEQYF,TRBJ2-7,.,TRBV4-1
CASSFPPGTGDGYTF,TRBJ1-2,TRBD1,TRBV28
CASSYRLLYEQYF,TRBJ2-7,.,TRBV6-5
CASSQEGQREGLSYEQYF,TRBJ2-7,TRBD2,TRBV4-2
CASSPTGTGLYNSPLHF,TRBJ1-6,TRBD1,TRBV18
CASSLILPPTEAFF,TRBJ1-1,.,TRBV7-2
CAWSPRPGGLSYGNQPQHF,TRBJ1-5,.,TRBV30
CASSEVGVSQPQHF,TRBJ1-5,.,TRBV2
CAIRNTGELFF,TRBJ2-2,.,TRBV6-6
CAWSEDSGSYNEQFF,TRBJ2-1,.,TRBV30
CASSANRPGQGYEQYF,TRBJ2-7,TRBD1,TRBV25-1
CASSQVELRGYEQYF,TRBJ2-7,.,TRBV4-1
CATSRDPSAYEQYF,TRBJ2-7,.,TRBV15
CAIEEGGPLNF,TRBJ1-6,.,TRBV7-9
CASSPDNSPLHF,TRBJ1-6,.,TRBV2
CASSLLAVGAYEQYF,TRBJ2-7,TRBD2,TRBV2
CATSRVELYNEQFF,TRBJ2-1,.,TRBV15
CASSLVSGGDSTYNEQFF,TRBJ2-1,TRBD2,TRBV7-6
CASSYGQTKNYGYTF,TRBJ1-2,.,TRBV18
CASSDQRRGGDQPQNF,TRBJ1-5,.,TRBV5-8
CAWGAFLNTEAFF,TRBJ1-1,.,TRBV30
CASSIGTSGSTYEQYF,TRBJ2-7,TRBD2,TRBV19
CASSPGQVRSNQPQHF,TRBJ1-5,.,TRBV18
CASTSFSGYGLETQYF,TRBJ2-5,.,TRBV28
CASSKVGTGVEQYF,TRBJ2-7,TRBD1,TRBV19
CASSLSISTGELFF,TRBJ2-2,.,TRBV23-1